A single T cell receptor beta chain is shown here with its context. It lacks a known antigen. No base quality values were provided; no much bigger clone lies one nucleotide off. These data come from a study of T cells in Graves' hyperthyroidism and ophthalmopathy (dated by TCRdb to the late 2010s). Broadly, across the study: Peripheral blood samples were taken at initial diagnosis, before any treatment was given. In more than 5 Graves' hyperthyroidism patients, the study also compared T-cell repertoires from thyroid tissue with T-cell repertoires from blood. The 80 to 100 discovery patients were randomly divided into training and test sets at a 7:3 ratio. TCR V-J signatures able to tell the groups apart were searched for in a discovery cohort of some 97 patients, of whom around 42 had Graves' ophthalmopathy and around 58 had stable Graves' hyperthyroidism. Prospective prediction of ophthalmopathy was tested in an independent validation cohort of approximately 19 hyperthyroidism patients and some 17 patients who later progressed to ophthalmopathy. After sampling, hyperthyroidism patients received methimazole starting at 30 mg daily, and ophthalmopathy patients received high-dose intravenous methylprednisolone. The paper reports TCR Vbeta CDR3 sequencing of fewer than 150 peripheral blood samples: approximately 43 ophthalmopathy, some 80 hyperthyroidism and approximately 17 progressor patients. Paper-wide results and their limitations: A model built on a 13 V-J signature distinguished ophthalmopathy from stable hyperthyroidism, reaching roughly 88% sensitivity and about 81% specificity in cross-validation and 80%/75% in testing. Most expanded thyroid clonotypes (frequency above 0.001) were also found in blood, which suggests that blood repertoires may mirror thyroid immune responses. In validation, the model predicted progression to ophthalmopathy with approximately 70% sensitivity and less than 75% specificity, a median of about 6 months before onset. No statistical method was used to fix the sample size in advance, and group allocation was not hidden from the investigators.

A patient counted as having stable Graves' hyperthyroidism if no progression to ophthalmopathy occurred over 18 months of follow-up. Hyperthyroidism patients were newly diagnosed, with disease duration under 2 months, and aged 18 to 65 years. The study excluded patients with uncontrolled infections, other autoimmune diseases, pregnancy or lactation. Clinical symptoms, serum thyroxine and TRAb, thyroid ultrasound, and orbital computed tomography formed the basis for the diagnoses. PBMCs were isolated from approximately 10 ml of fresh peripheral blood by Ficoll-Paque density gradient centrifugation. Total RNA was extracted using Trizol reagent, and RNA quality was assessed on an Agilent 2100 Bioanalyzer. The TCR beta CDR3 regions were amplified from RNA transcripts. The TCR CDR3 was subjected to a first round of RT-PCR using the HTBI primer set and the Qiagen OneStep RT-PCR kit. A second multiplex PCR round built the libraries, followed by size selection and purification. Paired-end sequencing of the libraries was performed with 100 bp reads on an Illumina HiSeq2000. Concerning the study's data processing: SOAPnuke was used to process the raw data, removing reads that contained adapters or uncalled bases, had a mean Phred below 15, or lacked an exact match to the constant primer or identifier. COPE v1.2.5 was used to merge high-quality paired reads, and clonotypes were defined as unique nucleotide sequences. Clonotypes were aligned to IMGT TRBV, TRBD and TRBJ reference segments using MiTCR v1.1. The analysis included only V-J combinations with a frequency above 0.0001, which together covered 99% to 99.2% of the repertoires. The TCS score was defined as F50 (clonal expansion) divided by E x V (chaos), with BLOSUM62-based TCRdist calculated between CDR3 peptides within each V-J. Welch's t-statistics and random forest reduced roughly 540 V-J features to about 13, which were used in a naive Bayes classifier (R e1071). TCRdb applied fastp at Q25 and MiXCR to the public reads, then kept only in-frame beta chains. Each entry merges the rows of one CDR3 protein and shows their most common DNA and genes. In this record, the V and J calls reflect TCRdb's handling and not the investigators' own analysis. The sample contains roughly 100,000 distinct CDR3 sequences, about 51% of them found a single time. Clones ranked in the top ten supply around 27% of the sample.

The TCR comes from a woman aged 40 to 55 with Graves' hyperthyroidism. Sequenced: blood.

For the CDR3, the sequence is CSARGGGETEAFF. The DNA sequence follows: TGCAGTGCTAGGGGTGGAGGGGAGACTGAAGCTTTCTTT. The sequence is built from TRBV20-1 and TRBJ1-1; the D gene is possibly TRBD1, with 5 bases matching. From the germline V gene (reference sequence), CDR1 is DFQATT and CDR2 is SNEGSKA. From the cysteine up to the phenylalanine, the CDR3 has a length of 13 residues. Only the CDR3 region is kept as DNA, spanning 39 bases read in frame from base 1. V is cut by 3 bases and J by 5 bases, and the space between the germline ends is 13 bases.